This TCR beta chain was obtained from a study of shared clonotypes between healthy human individuals (TCRdb year 2020). As for the study more broadly: The cohort comprised a couple of women and a few men aged 18 to 49 years. For each donor, three plates each were used for CD4 naive and CD4 memory, two plates were used for CD8 naive, and one plate was used for CD8 memory. The study deeply sequenced blood TCR repertoires of 5 or 6 healthy adults to estimate repertoire size and the extent of clonotype sharing between individuals. To increase sequencing depth and limit assay-specific biases, TCR repertoire library preparation and sequencing were carried out by different laboratories using diverse techniques. Leukapheresis yielded between about 0.9 and 9.5 billion PBMCs per donor. Here is what the overall study found, with its caveats: Because the study included only a small number of donors, the genetic and exposure-history diversity represented was limited. Sampling was limited to blood, and TCR repertoires in tissue likely differ from TCR repertoires in blood. Clonotypes shared by all four sorted-subset donors showed higher generation probabilities than non-shared clonotypes. Estimated clonotype richness was generally larger for naive than for memory subsets. Pairwise subsampling led to the expectation that sequencing depth would affect the degree of clonotype sharing among donors. Sharing across a handful of donors was observed for 5% to 6.5% of naive CD4, less than 4% of naive CD8, over 2% of memory CD4, and less than 0.45% of memory CD8 clonotypes. Incomplete sequencing was indicated by rarefaction of sorted-subset datasets, despite the large sequencing depth.

TCR CDR3 regions were amplified from genomic DNA by multiplex PCR using the deep immunoSEQ assay. Genomic DNA extracted from each cell subset was distributed evenly over all wells of several immunoSEQ 96-well plates, and each plate served as one replicate. Each replicate PCR for sorted subsets received around 200 ng genomic DNA, equal to about 29,000 T cell genomes. Purified libraries were quantified with a Qubit 3.0 fluorometer, sized on a Bioanalyzer 2100, and re-quantified with the KAPA Library Quantification kit. A separate single-read 150-cycle Illumina NextSeq 550 flow cell was used to sequence each immunoSEQ 96-well plate. Per the source publication's procedure: The immunoSEQ output contained only junctional sequences without quality scores, so filtering could not match that applied to full-length reads. To assign V/J genes and CDR3, sequences were annotated using PyIR, a Python wrapper for IgBLAST v1.9, with IMGT germline references. Reads were filtered out if the reads had weak V/J assignments (E-value above 1e-6), no CDR3, stop codons, out-of-frame junctions, or ambiguous translated residues. A V3J clonotype was defined by an identical inferred V gene, J gene, and CDR3 amino acid sequence. The percentage overlap between two repertoires was calculated by dividing the number of shared unique clonotypes by the size of the smaller repertoire. Richness of each repertoire was evaluated using RTK rarefaction, the Chao1 estimator, and Recon v2.1 estimates of unobserved clonotypes. Generation probabilities for all TCRbeta clonotypes obtained by the gDNA method from a handful of donors were computed using OLGA. TCRdb stores this immuneACCESS table with in-frame sequences only. Part of the clones is absent; in the studies checked, under half of the shortfall reflects unresolved V genes, and no reason is known for the rest. The V and J calls and clone size come from that table; D and trimming were worked out from the DNA. This sample holds approximately 1,000,000 clones; 78% were observed only once. In total, the top ten clones hold more than 0.45% of the sample.

Turning to this clone: Which antigen it targets is not known. No much larger clone exists at a distance of one base, and base qualities are not known.

Relative to germline, V is missing 7 bases and J is missing 4 bases, with 7 bases of the junction outside any gene match. The CDR1 and CDR2 encoded by the germline V gene are SQVTM and ANQGSEA. The CDR3, cysteine through phenylalanine, is 13 amino acids long. The entry retains the CDR3 DNA only, 39 bases that are in frame from base 1. The donors were healthy, HIV-negative adults who had no recently reported acute infections or vaccinations. All donors were Caucasian adults living in Nashville, Tennessee, USA. Magnetic negative selection was used to enrich CD4+ T cells, after which naive cells were positively selected on CD45RA and the negative fraction became the memory subset. After blood collection by leukapheresis, PBMCs were isolated using Ficoll-Histopaque density gradient centrifugation and then cryopreserved in the vapor phase of liquid nitrogen. Analytical flow cytometry was used to check the purity and quantity of each magnetically sorted T cell population. Genomic DNA was isolated from each sorted fraction and quantified by UV absorbance on a Nanodrop 2000c.

The sample consisted of memory CD4+ T cells from PBMCs. In light of the paper, this sample's cell subset or site label describes: CD45RA-negative fraction. This TCR was sampled from a young man in good health. Some clones in this sample may be carry-over from other donors' samples. The rearranged segments are TRBV29-1 and TRBJ2-1, with 7 junctional bases fitting TRBD2. The DNA sequence is as follows: TGCAGCGGTGGACTAGTGGGGTACAATGAGCAGTTCTTC. Translated, it reads CSGGLVGYNEQFF.